What follows are 9 T cell receptor beta chains derived from one specimen sequenced in a study of CD8 T cells in ankylosing spondylitis. TCRdb processed the 5' RACE reads anew with MiXCR; each CDR3 protein has one entry. The repertoire holds 200,000 to 300,000 distinct CDR3 sequences, roughly 8.2% seen once, with 4.8% in the top ten. The sequenced sample consisted of blood, either unsorted or a sorted T cell fraction (not recorded which). These receptors were collected from a female donor with ankylosing spondylitis or in good health (not recorded which).

The chain recombines TRBV6-5 with TRBJ2-7, with 7 bases aligning to TRBD2. V lost 0 bases and J lost 2; bases outside the gene matches: 7. The CDR3 covers 16 residues. CDR1 and CDR2 (germline): MNHEY, SVGAGI. The CDR3 region has the DNA TGTGCCAGCAGTTACTCGATCTTGCGGGGGACCTACGAGCAGTACTTC. As protein: CASSYSILRGTYEQYF.

The rearrangement links TRBV20-1 to TRBJ2-7; the D is unclear. With 1 base removed from V and 0 bases from J, the gap between germline ends came to 22 bases. The germline CDR1 and CDR2 sequences are DFQATT and SNEGSKA (reference sequence). The CDR3 covers 18 residues. The chain's CDR3 is CSARVGQLNNLSSYEQYF. Here the CDR3 DNA reads TGCAGTGCTAGAGTTGGGCAGCTCAACAATTTGAGCTCCTACGAGCAGTACTTC.

In this sample, this clonotype turned up a few times. A much larger clone is a single base away; this may be a read error. V and J are TRBV4-2 and TRBJ2-1, with D possibly being TRBD2 (5 bases). Trimming took 4 bases from V and 0 from J, leaving 10 bases between them. CDR3 size: 15 residues. Germline CDR1 reads LGHNA; CDR2 reads YNFKEQ. The CDR3 nucleotides read TGTGCCAGCAGCCCGGGGAGAATCTCCTACAATGAGCAGTTCTTC. Protein: CASSPGRISYNEQFF.

Written as DNA, the CDR3 is TGCAGCGTTGCCAGGGGTCATGGCTACACCTTC. Protein: CSVARGHGYTF. The chain carries TRBV29-1 and TRBJ1-2, with D possibly matching TRBD1 (6 bases). CDR1 and CDR2 from the germline V gene are SQVTM and ANQGSEA. V shed 4 bases and J shed 6 bases, with 9 bases lying between them. The CDR3 runs 11 residues. The entire variable domain, with the rest obtained from reference TRBV29-1 and TRBJ1-2, is as follows: SAVISQKPSRDICQRGTSLTIQCQVDSQVTMMFWYRQQPGQSLTLIATANQGSEATYESGFVIDKFPISRPNLTFSTLTVSNMSPEDSSIYLCSVARGHGYTFGSGTRLTVV.

This clonotype was picked up many times. The V and J genes are TRBV4-3 and TRBJ1-2, with D perhaps matching TRBD1 (6 bases). Germline V gene lookup returns CDR1 LGHNA and CDR2 YSLEER. Trimming pared 0 bases from V and 6 bases from J, leaving 17 bases between. This CDR3 has 16 residues. The CDR3 DNA is TGCGCCAGCAGCCAAGATAGGTTACGGGGGGCCCATGGCTACACCTTC. Translated, it gives CASSQDRLRGAHGYTF.

This clonotype was counted ten times or more. This chain connects TRBV29-1 to TRBJ1-1; TRBD1 agrees at 9 bases. With V trimmed by 7 bases and J by 4 bases, 4 bases remained unmatched. This CDR3 is built from 12 residues. The germline CDR1 and CDR2 sequences are SQVTM and ANQGSEA. The CDR3: CSAGQGRTEAFF. Here the CDR3 DNA reads TGCAGCGCTGGACAGGGGCGCACTGAAGCTTTCTTT.

This chain uses TRBV12-3 or TRBV12-4 with TRBJ1-5; tentative D call: TRBD1 (6 bases). V was shortened by 11 bases and J by 3 bases, with 17 bases between the two germline ends. The CDR3 contains 14 residues. CDR3 in amino acids: CAPTRWDNNQPQHF. In DNA, the CDR3 is TGTGCCCCCACCCGATGGGACAACAATCAGCCCCAGCATTTT.

This clonotype came up many times. The J gene is TRBJ2-7, the V gene TRBV5-1; 8 bases match TRBD1. The CDR3 consists of 15 residues. V lost 5 bases, J lost 1 base, and 8 bases stayed unmatched. CDR1 and CDR2 (germline): SGHRS, YFSETQ. This chain's CDR3 is CASRPPGQASYEQYF. The CDR3 nucleotides read TGCGCCAGCAGACCACCGGGACAGGCGTCCTACGAGCAGTACTTC.

This clonotype was observed at least ten times. The V call is TRBV28, the J call TRBJ2-3; perhaps TRBD1 as D (5 bases). This CDR3 has 15 residues. V was clipped by 4 bases and J by 2 bases, with 13 bases between them. The germline V gene encodes CDR1 MDHEN and CDR2 SYDVKM. CDR3 region: CASSSPRRVTDTQYF. CDR3 nucleotides: TGTGCCAGCAGTTCGCCACGCAGGGTCACAGATACGCAGTATTTT.